This TCR beta chain was retrieved from a study of CD8 T cells in Susac syndrome. Trimming left V 1 base short and J 1 base short, with 16 bases between. The CDR3 runs to 16 residues. From germline, CDR1 is DFQATT and CDR2 SNEGSKA (reference sequence). With random hexamers, 0.5 to 1 ug RNA was reverse transcribed. TCRdb recomputed calls from the immunoSEQ multiplex PCR reads with MiXCR, one row per CDR3 protein. This table has around 80,000 distinct CDR3 sequences, roughly 95% appearing once. This TCR was recovered from a human donor with Susac syndrome. The chain couples TRBV20-1 to TRBJ2-5; a weak D match, TRBD1 (5 bases). Sequencing used CD8+ T cells from PBMCs. This CDR3 is CSARGLLFRGQETQYF. The CDR3 DNA reads TGCAGTGCTAGAGGATTACTCTTTAGGGGCCAAGAGACCCAGTACTTC.